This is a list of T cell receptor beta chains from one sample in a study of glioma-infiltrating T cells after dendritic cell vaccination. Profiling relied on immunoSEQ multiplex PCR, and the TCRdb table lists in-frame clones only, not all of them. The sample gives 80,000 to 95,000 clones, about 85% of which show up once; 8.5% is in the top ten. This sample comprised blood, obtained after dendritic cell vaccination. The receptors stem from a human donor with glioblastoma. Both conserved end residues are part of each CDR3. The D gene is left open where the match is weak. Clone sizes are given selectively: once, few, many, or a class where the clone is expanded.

DNA: TGTGCCAGCAGCGTAGGCGAGTTCAGGTCGCCTGGAAACACCATATATTTT
CDR3: CASSVGEFRSPGNTIYF
J: TRBJ1-3
V: TRBV9
D: .
size: once

DNA: TGTGCCAGCAGTTTTACAGGTACCAGCAATCAGCCCCAGCATTTT
CDR3: CASSFTGTSNQPQHF
J: TRBJ1-5
V: TRBV6-5
D: .
size: .

DNA: TGTGCCAGCAGCTTTGGGCAGGGCAAAGAGACCCAGTACTTC
CDR3: CASSFGQGKETQYF
J: TRBJ2-5
V: TRBV5-8
D: .
size: .

DNA: TGCGCCAGCAGCCGAGGATTTACAGCCGGGACTAGCGGCCCAGATACGCAGTATTTT
CDR3: CASSRGFTAGTSGPDTQYF
J: TRBJ2-3
V: TRBV4-1
D: TRBD2
size: .

DNA: TGTGCCAGCAGTGAATTCAGAGGGACAGGGATCGGGAATGAAAAACTGTTTTTT
CDR3: CASSEFRGTGIGNEKLFF
J: TRBJ1-4
V: TRBV6-1
D: TRBD1
size: .

DNA: TGTGCCAGCAGCTTATCGGGGGGAGGAGATACGCAGTATTTT
CDR3: CASSLSGGGDTQYF
J: TRBJ2-3
V: TRBV5-4
D: TRBD2
size: .

DNA: TGTGCCAGCAGTTACGGACTAGCGGGAGTCTACGAGCAGTACTTC
CDR3: CASSYGLAGVYEQYF
J: TRBJ2-7
V: TRBV6-5
D: TRBD2
size: .

DNA: TGTGCCAGCAGTGTGCTAGGTCAGAGCTCTGGAAACACCATATATTTT
CDR3: CASSVLGQSSGNTIYF
J: TRBJ1-3
V: TRBV2
D: .
size: .

DNA: TGTGCCAGCCTCCTAGTAGGGACTAGCGGGAGAGTAGGCACAGATACGCAGTATTTT
CDR3: CASLLVGTSGRVGTDTQYF
J: TRBJ2-3
V: TRBV2
D: TRBD2
size: .

DNA: TGTGCCAGCAGCTCGGGACAGACATTGGAGTATGAAAAACTGTTTTTT
CDR3: CASSSGQTLEYEKLFF
J: TRBJ1-4
V: TRBV28
D: TRBD1
size: .

DNA: TGTGCCAGCAGCTCTAAACTCAGCGGGGGAGGAGAGACCCAGTACTTC
CDR3: CASSSKLSGGGETQYF
J: TRBJ2-5
V: TRBV5-5
D: TRBD2
size: .

DNA: TGTGCCAGCAGTTACGGGGAGGGGTCTAGGCTCTATGGCTACACCTTC
CDR3: CASSYGEGSRLYGYTF
J: TRBJ1-2
V: TRBV6-6
D: .
size: many

DNA: TGCGCCAGCAGCTTCACCCCCCTCGCAGATGAGCAGTTCTTC
CDR3: CASSFTPLADEQFF
J: TRBJ2-1
V: TRBV5-1
D: .
size: .